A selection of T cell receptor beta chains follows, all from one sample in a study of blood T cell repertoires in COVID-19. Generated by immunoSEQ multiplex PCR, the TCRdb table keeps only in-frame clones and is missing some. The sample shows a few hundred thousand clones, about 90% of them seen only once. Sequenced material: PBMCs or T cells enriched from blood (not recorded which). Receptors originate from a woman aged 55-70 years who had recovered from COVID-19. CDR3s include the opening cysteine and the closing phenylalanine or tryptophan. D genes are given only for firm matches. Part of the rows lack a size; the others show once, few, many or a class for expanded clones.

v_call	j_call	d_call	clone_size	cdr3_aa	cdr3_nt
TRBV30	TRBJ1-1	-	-	CAWSVWRGAAFF	TGTGCCTGGAGTGTATGGAGGGGCGCGGCTTTCTTT
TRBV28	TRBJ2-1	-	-	CASPSPANEQFF	TGTGCCAGCCCCTCCCCTGCGAATGAGCAGTTCTTC
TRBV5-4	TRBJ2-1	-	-	CASMELGSYNEQFF	TGTGCCAGCATGGAGCTGGGCTCCTACAATGAGCAGTTCTTC
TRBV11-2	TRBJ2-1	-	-	CASSISSGNEQFF	TGTGCCAGCAGCATCAGTAGCGGTAATGAGCAGTTCTTC
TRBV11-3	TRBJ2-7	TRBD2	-	CASSLGGSYEQYF	TGTGCCAGCAGCTTGGGGGGGAGCTACGAGCAGTACTTC
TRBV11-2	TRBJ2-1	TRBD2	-	CASTIDAGVREQFF	TGTGCCAGCACCATCGACGCGGGGGTAAGGGAGCAGTTCTTC
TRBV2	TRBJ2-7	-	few	CASESRPLDEQYF	TGTGCCAGCGAGTCTAGACCCCTGGACGAGCAGTACTTC
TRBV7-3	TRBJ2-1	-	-	CASSLNSWNEQFF	TGTGCCAGCAGCTTAAATAGCTGGAATGAGCAGTTCTTC
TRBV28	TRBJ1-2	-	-	CASSPAGSNYGYTF	TGTGCCAGCAGCCCCGCGGGCAGTAACTATGGCTACACCTTC
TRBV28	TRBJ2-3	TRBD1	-	CASKTGGVTDTQYF	TGTGCCAGCAAGACAGGGGGTGTGACAGATACGCAGTATTTT
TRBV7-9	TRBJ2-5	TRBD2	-	CASRPPSGGVQETQYF	TGTGCCAGCAGACCACCTAGCGGGGGGGTCCAAGAGACCCAGTACTTC
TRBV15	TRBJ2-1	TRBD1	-	CATSSDRDPYNEQFF	TGTGCCACCAGCAGCGACAGGGACCCCTACAATGAGCAGTTCTTC
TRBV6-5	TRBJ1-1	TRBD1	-	CASRSPGQGNTEAFF	TGTGCCAGCAGATCCCCGGGACAGGGGAACACTGAAGCTTTCTTT
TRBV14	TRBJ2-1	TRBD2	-	CASSQGWRGGYNEQFF	TGTGCCAGCAGCCAAGGGTGGCGGGGGGGTTACAATGAGCAGTTCTTC
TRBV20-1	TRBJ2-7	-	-	CSAPAVGEQYF	TGCAGTGCTCCAGCGGTGGGGGAGCAGTACTTC
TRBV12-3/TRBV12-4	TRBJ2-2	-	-	CGYWGAGELFF	TGTGGGTACTGGGGGGCCGGGGAGCTGTTTTTT
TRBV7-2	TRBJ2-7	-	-	CASSAPSRGEQYF	TGTGCCAGCAGCGCCCCAAGTAGGGGGGAGCAGTACTTC
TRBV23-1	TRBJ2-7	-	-	CASSLSKGTPTYEQYF	TGCGCCAGCAGTCTAAGTAAAGGGACACCGACCTACGAGCAGTACTTC
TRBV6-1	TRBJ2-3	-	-	CASSESPRRGTTDTQYF	TGTGCCAGCAGTGAGAGCCCCCGTAGGGGGACCACAGATACGCAGTATTTT
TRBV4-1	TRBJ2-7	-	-	CASSQAGTGSYEQYF	TGCGCCAGCAGCCAAGCTGGGACTGGATCTTACGAGCAGTACTTC
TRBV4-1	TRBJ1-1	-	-	CASSLGRESTEAFF	TGCGCCAGCAGCCTAGGGAGAGAGAGCACTGAAGCTTTCTTT
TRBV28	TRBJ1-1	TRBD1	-	CASNLPGQGPLRAFF	TGTGCCAGCAATCTTCCGGGACAGGGACCCCTGAGGGCTTTCTTT
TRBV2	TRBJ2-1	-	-	CASSADSHEQFF	TGTGCCAGCAGTGCAGACAGCCATGAGCAGTTCTTC
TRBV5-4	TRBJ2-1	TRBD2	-	CAPQLGRGRENNEQFF	TGTGCCCCCCAGCTAGGTCGCGGGAGGGAAAACAATGAGCAGTTCTTC
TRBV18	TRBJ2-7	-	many	CASSPPSTGSPYEQYF	TGTGCCAGCTCACCCCCCTCAACCGGGAGCCCCTACGAGCAGTACTTC
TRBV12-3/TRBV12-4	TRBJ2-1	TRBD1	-	CASETGGYNEQFF	TGTGCCAGCGAGACAGGGGGCTACAATGAGCAGTTCTTC
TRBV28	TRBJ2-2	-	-	CASSLSLVGELFF	TGTGCCAGCAGTTTGTCTCTCGTCGGGGAGCTGTTTTTT
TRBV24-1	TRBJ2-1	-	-	CATSELDSLGSYNEQFF	TGTGCCACCAGTGAATTGGACAGCCTAGGCTCCTACAATGAGCAGTTCTTC
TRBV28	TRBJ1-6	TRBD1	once	CASSLSDRRNSPLHF	TGTGCCAGCAGTTTGTCGGACAGGCGTAATTCACCCCTCCACTTT
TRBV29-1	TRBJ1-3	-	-	CSVEDGGASSGNTIYF	TGCAGCGTTGAAGACGGCGGGGCATCCTCTGGAAACACCATATATTTT
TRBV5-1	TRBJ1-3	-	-	CASSGGSSGNTIYF	TGCGCCAGCAGCGGCGGGAGCTCTGGAAACACCATATATTTT
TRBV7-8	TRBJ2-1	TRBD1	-	CASRDRGLRGNEQFF	TGTGCCAGCAGGGACAGGGGGCTTAGGGGCAATGAGCAGTTCTTC
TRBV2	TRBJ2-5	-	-	CASSDREEETQYF	TGTGCCAGCAGTGACAGGGAGGAAGAGACCCAGTACTTC
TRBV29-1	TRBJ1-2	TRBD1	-	CSVPGQGPRGYTF	TGCAGCGTGCCGGGACAGGGGCCACGGGGCTACACCTTC
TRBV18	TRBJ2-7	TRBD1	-	CASSPRQGDSYEQYF	TGTGCCAGCTCACCACGGCAGGGGGATTCCTACGAGCAGTACTTC
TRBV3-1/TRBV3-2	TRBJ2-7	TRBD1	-	CASSQHAGTGFYEQYF	TGTGCCAGCAGCCAACACGCCGGGACAGGTTTCTACGAGCAGTACTTC
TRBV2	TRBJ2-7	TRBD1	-	CASSRDRGYEQYF	TGTGCCAGCAGTAGGGACAGGGGCTACGAGCAGTACTTC
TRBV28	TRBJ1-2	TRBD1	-	CASSTQGSGYGYTF	TGTGCCAGCAGTACACAGGGGTCGGGGTATGGCTACACCTTC
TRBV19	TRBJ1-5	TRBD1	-	CASSYRGGNQPQHF	TGTGCCAGTAGTTACAGGGGTGGCAATCAGCCCCAGCATTTT
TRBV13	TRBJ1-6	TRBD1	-	CASSPTGGDSPLHF	TGTGCCAGCAGCCCAACAGGGGGCGATTCACCCCTCCACTTT